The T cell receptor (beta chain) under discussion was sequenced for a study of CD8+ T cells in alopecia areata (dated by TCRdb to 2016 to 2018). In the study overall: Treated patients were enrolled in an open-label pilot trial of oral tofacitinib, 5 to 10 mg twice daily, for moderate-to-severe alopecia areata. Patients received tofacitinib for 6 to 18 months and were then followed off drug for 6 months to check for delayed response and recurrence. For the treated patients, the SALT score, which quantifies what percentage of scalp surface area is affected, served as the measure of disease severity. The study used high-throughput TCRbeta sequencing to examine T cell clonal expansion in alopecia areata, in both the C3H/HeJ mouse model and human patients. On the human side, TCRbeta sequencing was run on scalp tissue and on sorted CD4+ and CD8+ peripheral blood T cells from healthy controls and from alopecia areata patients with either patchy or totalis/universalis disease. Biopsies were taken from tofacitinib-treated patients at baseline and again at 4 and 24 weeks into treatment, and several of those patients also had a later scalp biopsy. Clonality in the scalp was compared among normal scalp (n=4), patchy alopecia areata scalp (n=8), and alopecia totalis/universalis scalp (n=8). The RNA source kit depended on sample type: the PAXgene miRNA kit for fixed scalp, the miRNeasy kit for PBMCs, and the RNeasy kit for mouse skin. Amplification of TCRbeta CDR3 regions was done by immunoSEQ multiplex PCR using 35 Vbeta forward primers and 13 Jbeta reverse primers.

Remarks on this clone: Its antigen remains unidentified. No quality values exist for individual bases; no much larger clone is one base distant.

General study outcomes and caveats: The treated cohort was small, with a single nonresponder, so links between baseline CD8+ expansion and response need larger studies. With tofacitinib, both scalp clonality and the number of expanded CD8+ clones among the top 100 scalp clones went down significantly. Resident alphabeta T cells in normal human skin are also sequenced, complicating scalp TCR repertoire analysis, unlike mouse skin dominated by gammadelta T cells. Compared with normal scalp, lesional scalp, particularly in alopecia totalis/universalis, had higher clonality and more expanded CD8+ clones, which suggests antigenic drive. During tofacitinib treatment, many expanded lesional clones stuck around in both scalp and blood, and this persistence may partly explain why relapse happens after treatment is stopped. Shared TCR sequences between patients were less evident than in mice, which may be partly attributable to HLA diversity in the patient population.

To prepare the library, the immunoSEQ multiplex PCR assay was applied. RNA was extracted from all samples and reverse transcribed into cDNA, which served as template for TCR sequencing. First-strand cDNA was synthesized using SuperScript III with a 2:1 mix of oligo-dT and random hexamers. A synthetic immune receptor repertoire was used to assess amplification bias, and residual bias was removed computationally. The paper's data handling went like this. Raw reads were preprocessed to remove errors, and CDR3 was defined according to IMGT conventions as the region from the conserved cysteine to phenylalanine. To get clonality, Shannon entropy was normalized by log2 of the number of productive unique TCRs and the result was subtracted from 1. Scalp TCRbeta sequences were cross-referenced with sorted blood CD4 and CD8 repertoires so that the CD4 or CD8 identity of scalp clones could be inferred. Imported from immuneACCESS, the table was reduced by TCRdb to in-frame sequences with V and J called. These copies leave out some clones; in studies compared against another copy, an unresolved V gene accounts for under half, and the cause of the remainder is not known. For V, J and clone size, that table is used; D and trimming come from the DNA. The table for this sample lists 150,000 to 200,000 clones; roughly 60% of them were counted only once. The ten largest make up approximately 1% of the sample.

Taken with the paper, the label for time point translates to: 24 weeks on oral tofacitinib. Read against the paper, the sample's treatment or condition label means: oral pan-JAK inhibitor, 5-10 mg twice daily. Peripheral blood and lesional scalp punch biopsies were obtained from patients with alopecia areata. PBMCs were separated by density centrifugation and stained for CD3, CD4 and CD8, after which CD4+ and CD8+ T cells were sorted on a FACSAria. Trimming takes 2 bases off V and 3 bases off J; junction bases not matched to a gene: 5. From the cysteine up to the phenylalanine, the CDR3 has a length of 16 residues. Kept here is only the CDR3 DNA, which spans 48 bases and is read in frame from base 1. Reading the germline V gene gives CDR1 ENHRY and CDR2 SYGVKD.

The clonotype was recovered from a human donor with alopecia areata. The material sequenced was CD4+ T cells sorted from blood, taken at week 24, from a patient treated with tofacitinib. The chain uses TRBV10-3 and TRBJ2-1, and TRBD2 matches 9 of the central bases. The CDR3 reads CAISEVRGGVYNEQFF. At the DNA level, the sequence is TGTGCCATCAGTGAGGTTCGCGGGGGGGTCTACAATGAGCAGTTCTTC.